Included here is one T cell receptor (beta chain) sequence, with context. The antigen is not known. This sample includes further DNA sequences coding for the same CDR3. The sample belongs to a study of siplizumab effects on memory and regulatory T cells. General observations from the study: Phenotypic classification as naive or memory proved unattainable for roughly 75-96% of proliferating CD4+ or CD8+ clones. There appeared to be greater diversity in naive T cells than in memory cells, and naive T cells seemed major contributors to the alloresponse. Solely a minor proportion of alloreactive clones could be assigned to unstimulated subsets.

The repertoire was sequenced with immunoSEQ multiplex PCR; TCRdb's copy has only in-frame clones and lacks some. The profile covers about 60,000 clones, with around four fifths appearing a single time and roughly 3.8% taken by the ten largest. The germline V and J ends were trimmed by 3 bases and 4 bases, with 7 bases remaining between them. This CDR3 spans 13 amino acids. Germline CDR1 and CDR2: KGHSH and LQKENI. The material sequenced was memory CD4+ T cells sorted from blood. This sequence was found in a human donor in good health. This chain joins TRBV18 and TRBJ1-5, with D uncertain. The CDR3 DNA reads TGTGCCAGCTCACCGGGAGGAAATCAGCCCCAGCATTTT. Translation: CASSPGGNQPQHF.